The next 16 T cell receptor beta chains were all read from a single sample in a study of T-cell memory formation after mild COVID-19. TCRdb ran MiXCR on the 5' RACE reads and lists one entry per CDR3 protein. The sample shows roughly 86,000 distinct CDR3 sequences, about 15% of them seen only once. Sample: PBMCs or a T cell subset sorted from them (not recorded which). Receptors were obtained from a man in his late teens or twenties who had mild COVID-19 (a few samples of this study predate the infection). Cell type and time point are not known.

The CDR3 DNA follows: TGCGCCAGCAGCCAAGGGACTAGGGAGACCCAGTACTTC. As protein: CASSQGTRETQYF. This chain joins TRBV4-1 and TRBJ2-5, with TRBD2 matching 7 bases. Trimming at V came to 1 base and at J to 5 bases, leaving 1 base not matched to a gene. The CDR3 loop spans 13 amino acids. Germline CDR1 and CDR2: MGHRA and YSYEKL.

This clonotype was counted a few times. V gene TRBV19 combines with J gene TRBJ2-1, with 11 bases identical to TRBD2. The CDR3 totals 17 residues. Looked up from germline, CDR1 is LNHDA and CDR2 is SQIVND (reference sequence). J lost 7 bases, V lost 5 bases, and 13 bases had no gene match. This chain's CDR3 is CASSLGSGGALANEQFF. The CDR3 DNA sequence: TGTGCCAGTAGTCTGGGTAGCGGGGGGGCCTTAGCGAATGAGCAGTTCTTC.

The gene calls are TRBV2 and TRBJ1-5; 8 bases map to TRBD1. Germline V lookup: CDR1 SNHLY, CDR2 FYNNEI. V lost 11 bases, J lost 7 bases, and 13 bases stayed unmatched. This CDR3 is 14 amino acids long. The chain's CDR3 is CASREAGGQQPQHF. As DNA, the CDR3 is TGTGCCTCCCGAGAGGCAGGGGGCCAACAGCCCCAGCATTTT.

The sample holds many counts of this clonotype. The chain joins TRBV6-2 or TRBV6-3 to TRBJ2-7, with D unresolved. Looked up from germline, CDR1 is MNHEY and CDR2 is SVGEGT. The CDR3 length is 13 residues. The germline V and J ends were trimmed by 0 bases and 5 bases, with 8 bases remaining between them. In DNA form, the CDR3 reads TGTGCCAGCAGTTACTCGGACCTAAACGAGCAGTACGTC. Translated, it gives CASSYSDLNEQYV.

The chain links TRBV7-9 to TRBJ2-3, with D perhaps TRBD1 (5 bases). V was pared by 5 bases and J by 3 bases, with 18 bases between. The CDR3 runs to 16 residues. CDR1 and CDR2 from the germline V gene are SEHNR and FQNEAQ (reference sequence). The CDR3 DNA reads as TGTGCCAGCAGCCCCCGGACACCAAAGGGTACAGATACGCAGTATTTT. This codes for CASSPRTPKGTDTQYF.

This clonotype was counted a few times. This sequence joins TRBV7-9 and TRBJ2-1; possible D gene TRBD1, 7 bases. The CDR3 covers 15 residues. Trimming stripped 2 bases from V and 6 bases from J, with 14 bases between. The germline gives CDR1 SEHNR, CDR2 FQNEAQ (reference sequence). CDR3 nucleotides: TGTGCCAGCAGCTTATTCGGTCAGGGGGGCAATGAGCAGTTCTTC. Protein product: CASSLFGQGGNEQFF.

V gene TRBV28 combines with J gene TRBJ2-5; weak D call: TRBD2 (5 bases). The CDR3 is 13 residues long. Germline values: CDR1 MDHEN, CDR2 SYDVKM. Trimming removed 1 base from V and 7 bases from J, with 10 bases in between. The CDR3 DNA follows: TGTGCCAGCAGTTTATCTCCCGGAGGGACCCAGTACTTC. It specifies CASSLSPGGTQYF. Combining the CDR3 with reference TRBV28 and TRBJ2-5 gives the whole variable domain DVKVTQSSRYLVKRTGEKVFLECVQDMDHENMFWYRQDPGLGLRLIYFSYDVKMKEKGDIPEGYSVSREKKERFSLILESASTNQTSMYLCASSLSPGGTQYFGPGTRLLVL.

The table lists this clonotype with a few counts. The CDR3 DNA follows: TGCAGCGTTGAAGAGCGGTACAATGAGCAGTTCTTC. Amino acid sequence: CSVEERYNEQFF. V usage is TRBV29-1 and J usage is TRBJ2-1; D ambiguous. There are 12 residues in the CDR3. V lost 0 bases, J lost 4 bases, and 4 bases lay in between. Germline V gene data show CDR1 as SQVTM and CDR2 as ANQGSEA.

The chain couples TRBV7-2 to TRBJ2-7; the match to TRBD2 covers 11 bases. CDR1 is SGHTA, CDR2 FQGNSA, per germline. The CDR3 spans 16 residues. Unmatched junction bases numbered 12, after V lost 8 bases and J lost 3 bases. This CDR3 is CASANGTSGRNYEQYV. The CDR3 DNA reads as TGTGCCAGCGCGAATGGGACTAGCGGAAGAAACTACGAGCAGTACGTC.

This clonotype was detected ten times or more. The rearrangement joins TRBV10-2 to TRBJ2-7, with D uncertain. Trimming took 6 bases from V and 1 from J, leaving 16 bases between them. The CDR3 is 15 residues long. Per germline, CDR1 WSHSY and CDR2 SAAADI. For the CDR3, the DNA is TGCGCCAGCAGGGTGGGTTCTGGCATTTCCTACGAGCAGTACGTC. Translating it yields CASRVGSGISYEQYV.

J is TRBJ1-2 and V is TRBV4-2; D possibly corresponds to TRBD1 (6 bases). V was shortened by 0 bases and J by 3 bases, with 11 bases between the two germline ends. The germline gives CDR1 LGHNA, CDR2 YNFKEQ. The CDR3 contains 15 residues. CDR3 DNA: TGTGCCAGCAGCCAAGAAGGACAGTGGGACTATGGCTACACCTTC. Its translation: CASSQEGQWDYGYTF.

The table lists this clonotype with many counts. The chain links TRBV5-1 to TRBJ2-1; a possible D gene is TRBD2 (6 bases). Trimming removed 3 bases at V and 2 bases at J, with 15 bases between. The CDR3 sequence is 16 residues long. Germline values: CDR1 SGHRS, CDR2 YFSETQ. CDR3 DNA sequence: TGCGCCAGCAGCTCGTCCAGGGAGGTAGCCTACAATGAGCAGTTCTTC. Amino acids: CASSSSREVAYNEQFF. Filled out from reference TRBV5-1 and TRBJ2-1, the complete variable domain reads KAGVTQTPRYLIKTRGQQVTLSCSPISGHRSVSWYQQTPGQGLQFLFEYFSETQRNKGNFPGRFSGRQFSNSRSEMNVSTLELGDSALYLCASSSSREVAYNEQFFGPGTRLTVL.

A word on this clonotype: Compared with germline, one end of the junction differs, possibly owing to a read error. The chain couples TRBV5-6 to TRBJ1-2; TRBD1 matches 7 bases. The length of the CDR3 is 11 residues. The germline gives CDR1 SGHDT, CDR2 YYEEEE. DNA of the CDR3: TGTGCCAGCAGCGGTGCCGGGACAGCGGCATTC. It specifies CASSGAGTAAF.

The chain links TRBV7-9 to TRBJ2-7; tentatively, D is TRBD1 (5 bases). The CDR3 has 13 residues. Germline-derived CDR1 and CDR2 are SEHNR and FQNEAQ (reference sequence). The germline V and J ends were trimmed by 5 bases and 6 bases, with 14 bases remaining between them. Here the CDR3 reads CASSIGASGEQYF. As DNA, the CDR3 is TGTGCCAGCAGCATAGGGGCGTCGGGCGAGCAGTACTTC.

The rearrangement uses TRBV7-9 and TRBJ2-1, with 9 nucleotides matching TRBD2. This CDR3 comprises 15 residues. Germline values: CDR1 SEHNR, CDR2 FQNEAQ (reference sequence). V lost 4 bases and J lost 5; bases outside the gene matches: 6. The CDR3 here is CASSSLRGGNNEQFF. The CDR3 coding sequence is TGTGCCAGCAGCTCCCTGCGGGGGGGGAACAATGAGCAGTTCTTC.

This clonotype was seen a few times. The chain couples TRBV18 to TRBJ1-5, with D possibly TRBD1 on 6 matching bases. CDR3 length: 14 amino acids. Germline CDR1 and CDR2: KGHSH and LQKENI. The V and J ends lost 8 bases and 5 bases respectively, with 16 bases between them. CDR3 nucleotide sequence: TGTGCCAGCCTTCGACAGGCAAAATATCAGCCCCAGCATTTT. Translated: CASLRQAKYQPQHF.